The 17 T cell receptor beta chains below all came from one sample that was sequenced in a study of control samples from healthy donors and cancer patients (dated by TCRdb to 2018 to 2021). To prepare the library, the immunoSEQ multiplex PCR assay was applied. TCRdb obtained this table from immuneACCESS and retained in-frame rearrangements with V and J assigned. These tables miss some clones; where compared with another copy, unresolved V genes account for less than half of the shortfall, and the remainder is unexplained. The sample data list around 90,000 clones, and approximately 80% of these were observed just once. The ten largest clones represent approximately 20% of the sample. Sequencing was performed on blood. Receptors were obtained from a man aged 25 to 45 in good health.

The rearrangement joins TRBV7-9 to TRBJ2-7; D might be TRBD2 (6 bases). The CDR3 has 14 residues. Trimming left V 2 bases short and J 1 base short, with 9 bases between. Germline CDR1 and CDR2: SEHNR and FQNEAQ (reference sequence). The CDR3 nucleotides read TGTGCCAGCAGCTTATTAGCGGATTCCTACGAGCAGTACTTC. It translates to CASSLLADSYEQYF. Full variable domain (remainder filled in from reference TRBV7-9 and TRBJ2-7): DTGVSQNPRHKITKRGQNVTFRCDPISEHNRLYWYRQTLGQGPEFLTYFQNEAQLEKSRLLSDRFSAERPKGSFSTLEIQRTEQGDSAMYLCASSLLADSYEQYFGPGTRLTVT.

This clone appeared a few times. The chain links TRBV6-1 to TRBJ2-7; maybe TRBD1 (7 bases). With 1 base removed from V and 1 base from J, the gap between germline ends came to 11 bases. Germline CDR1 MNHNS, CDR2 SASEGT. This CDR3 is 15 amino acids long. The CDR3 DNA is TGTGCCAGCAGTGAAGAGGAGGGGGCTTCCTACGAGCAGTACTTC. Its translation is CASSEEEGASYEQYF.

The chain carries TRBV25-1 and TRBJ2-7; unclear D gene. Trimming cost V 5 bases and J 1 base, with 9 bases left between them. This CDR3 spans 13 amino acids. The germline V gene encodes CDR1 MGHDK and CDR2 SYGVNS. The CDR3 loop is CASSPWGSYEQYF. In DNA form, the CDR3 reads TGTGCCAGCAGTCCATGGGGTTCCTACGAGCAGTACTTC.

The chain employs TRBV7-3 and TRBJ2-1, with 7 bases fitting TRBD2. The CDR3 is 15 residues long. Trimming at V came to 5 bases and at J to 4 bases, leaving 8 bases not matched to a gene. CDR1 is SGHTA and CDR2 is FQGTGA in the germline V gene. The CDR3 loop reads CASSHQRGPYNEQFF. For the CDR3, the DNA is TGTGCCAGCAGCCATCAGCGGGGTCCTTACAATGAGCAGTTCTTC.

The CDR3 loop is CASSEGLAGGAQETQYF. The CDR3 bases are TGTGCCAGCAGCGAAGGACTAGCGGGGGGAGCGCAAGAGACCCAGTACTTC. V gene TRBV9 combines with J gene TRBJ2-5, with TRBD2 matching 14 bases. The CDR3 is 17 residues long. V was pared by 3 bases and J by 2 bases, with 6 bases of the junction left unmatched. Germline values: CDR1 SGDLS, CDR2 YYNGEE.

The V gene is TRBV3-1 (or the pseudogene TRBV3-2), the J gene TRBJ2-2; 7 bases are a match to TRBD1. Germline values: CDR1 LGHDT, CDR2 YNNKEL (reference sequence). The length of the CDR3 is 15 residues. Trimming cost V 4 bases and J 7 bases; bases outside gene matches: 9. The CDR3, as DNA: TGTGCCAGCAGCCCAGACAGGGCGCTAGGCGGGGAGCTGTTTTTT. It codes for CASSPDRALGGELFF.

V and J are TRBV27 and TRBJ2-3; weak D call: TRBD2 (5 bases). CDR3 size: 16 residues. Trimming took off 4 bases at V and 1 base at J, with 15 bases between the two ends. Germline loops: CDR1 MNHEY, CDR2 SMNVEV (reference sequence). The chain's CDR3 is CASSYSRTLRTDTQYF. In DNA form, the CDR3 reads TGTGCCAGCAGTTATTCGAGGACTCTTCGCACAGATACGCAGTATTTT.

The chain couples TRBV10-3 to TRBJ2-7; D is perhaps TRBD2 (6 bases). The CDR3 length is 15 residues. Germline CDR1 ENHRY, CDR2 SYGVKD. V lost 2 bases and J lost 3, with 14 bases in between. In nucleotides, the CDR3 is TGTGCCATCAGTGAGCCCAGGTCCGGGGGCTACGAGCAGTACTTC. Protein product: CAISEPRSGGYEQYF.

The chain couples TRBV5-8 to TRBJ1-3; D is ambiguous. Germline loops: CDR1 SGHTS, CDR2 YDEGEE. The ends were cut back, 3 bases at V and 11 bases at J, with 15 bases in the middle. The CDR3 is 13 amino acids. Written as DNA, the CDR3 is TGTGCCAGCAGCTGGTTGGATCGGACCGCCATATATTTT. Its translation is CASSWLDRTAIYF.

This chain connects TRBV2 to TRBJ1-4, with a tentative D call TRBD1 (5 bases). Per the germline V gene, CDR1 is SNHLY and CDR2 is FYNNEI. V was clipped by 8 bases and J by 2 bases, with 9 bases between them. There are 13 residues in the CDR3. CDR3 sequence reads: CASLRDTNEKLFF. In nucleotides, the CDR3 is TGTGCCAGCCTCCGGGACACTAATGAAAAACTGTTTTTT. Using reference TRBV2 and TRBJ1-4 for the parts outside the CDR3, the full variable domain is EPEVTQTPSHQVTQMGQEVILRCVPISNHLYFYWYRQILGQKVEFLVSFYNNEISEKSEIFDDQFSVERPDGSNFTLKIRSTKLEDSAMYFCASLRDTNEKLFFGSGTQLSVL.

The chain links TRBV19 to TRBJ2-2, with 10 bases lining up with TRBD1. This CDR3 region has 15 residues. Germline assignment: CDR1 LNHDA and CDR2 SQIVND (reference sequence). After removal of 5 bases from V and 8 bases from J, the junction contained 8 bases not matched to a gene. CDR3 in amino acids: CASSALTGGAGELFF. As DNA, the CDR3 is TGTGCCAGTAGTGCCCTGACAGGGGGCGCGGGGGAGCTGTTTTTT.

The gene calls are TRBV10-1 and TRBJ2-1; D perhaps matches TRBD2 (5 bases). The germline V gene encodes CDR1 WNHNN and CDR2 SYGVQD (reference sequence). The CDR3 loop spans 13 amino acids. V was trimmed by 2 bases and J by 4 bases, leaving 6 bases between them. DNA for the CDR3: TGCGCCAGCAGTGAGGGGAGTTACAATGAGCAGTTCTTC. Translation gives CASSEGSYNEQFF.

Concerning this clone: At one of its ends the junction is not consistent with the germline gene, which may arise from a read error. The chain links TRBV20-1 to TRBJ1-1; D perhaps matches TRBD1 (5 bases). Germline V lookup: CDR1 DFQATT, CDR2 SNEGSKA (reference sequence). The CDR3 is 13 residues long. CDR3 sequence: CSASVQVRPIDVF. The CDR3 DNA is TGCAGTGCTAGTGTACAGGTCCGGCCCATCGATGTCTTT.

The chain carries TRBV5-1 and TRBJ1-1; D remains ambiguous. Trimming removed 4 bases at V and 0 bases at J, with 13 bases between. The CDR3 has 15 residues. Germline V gene sequence: CDR1 SGHRS, CDR2 YFSETQ. The CDR3 loop reads CASSPDARLNTEAFF. In DNA form, the CDR3 reads TGCGCCAGCAGCCCGGATGCCCGCCTGAACACTGAAGCTTTCTTT. The full variable domain, with the rest looked up from reference TRBV5-1 and TRBJ1-1, is KAGVTQTPRYLIKTRGQQVTLSCSPISGHRSVSWYQQTPGQGLQFLFEYFSETQRNKGNFPGRFSGRQFSNSRSEMNVSTLELGDSALYLCASSPDARLNTEAFFGQGTRLTVV.

This chain links TRBV5-5 with TRBJ2-1; 11 bases match TRBD2. Per the germline V gene, CDR1 is SGHKS and CDR2 is YYEKEE (reference sequence). J gave up 2 bases and V 4 bases, and 2 bases lay outside the gene matches. The CDR3 length is 15 residues. For the CDR3, the DNA is TGTGCCAGCAGCCTGACTAGCGGGGCCTACAATGAGCAGTTCTTC. Its translation: CASSLTSGAYNEQFF.

The chain carries TRBV19 and TRBJ2-5, with no clear D. This CDR3 comprises 13 residues. The germline V gene has CDR1 LNHDA and CDR2 SQIVND (reference sequence). V was clipped by 8 bases and J by 1 base, with 11 bases between them. The CDR3 bases are TGTGCCAGTTCCCAGGACGGCCAAGAGACCCAGTACTTC. It codes for CASSQDGQETQYF.

J is TRBJ1-2 and V is TRBV5-1; 9 positions match TRBD1. J was trimmed by 8 bases and V by 3 bases; bases with no gene match: 11. The CDR3 is made up of 15 amino acids. CDR1 is SGHRS, CDR2 YFSETQ, per germline. CDR3: CASSSHLRDRDGYTF. For the CDR3, the DNA is TGCGCCAGCAGCTCTCACCTCCGGGACAGGGACGGCTACACCTTC. The variable domain in full, with the rest retrieved from reference TRBV5-1 and TRBJ1-2, is KAGVTQTPRYLIKTRGQQVTLSCSPISGHRSVSWYQQTPGQGLQFLFEYFSETQRNKGNFPGRFSGRQFSNSRSEMNVSTLELGDSALYLCASSSHLRDRDGYTFGSGTRLTVV.